A single sample is the source of the 2 T cell receptor beta chains below, sequenced in a study of Tregs in tolerant kidney transplant recipients. Method: immunoSEQ multiplex PCR; TCRdb's copy keeps in-frame clones and lacks some. In the table there are some 240,000 clones, about four fifths of which are singletons. The sample taken for sequencing was CD4+ T cells from blood. Receptor source: a human donor in good health.

V gene TRBV10-1 combines with J gene TRBJ2-7; D is possibly TRBD1 (6 bases). The CDR3 is 13 residues long. The V end was cut by 3 bases, the J end by 4 bases, with 10 bases between. Per the germline V gene, CDR1 is WNHNN and CDR2 is SYGVQD (reference sequence). This CDR3 reads CASSENREYEQYF. The DNA of the CDR3 is TGCGCCAGCAGTGAAAACAGGGAATACGAGCAGTACTTC.

V usage is TRBV27 and J usage is TRBJ2-7; 10 bases match TRBD1. CDR1 and CDR2 (germline): MNHEY, SMNVEV (reference sequence). V lost 2 bases to trimming and J lost 0 bases; unmatched junction nucleotides: 4. This CDR3 has 16 residues. CDR3 DNA sequence: TGTGCCAGCAGTTTACGACAGGGGGCTCCCTCCTACGAGCAGTACTTC. Protein: CASSLRQGAPSYEQYF.